This TCR beta chain was sequenced for a study of cytomegalovirus exposure and HLA in healthy donors. Study-level results: The listing of 160 or so TCR beta chains classed them as cytomegalovirus-associated.

In germline, CDR1 is GTSNPN, CDR2 SVGIG (reference sequence). This CDR3 comprises 15 residues. With V trimmed by 5 bases and J by 3 bases, 8 bases remained unmatched. The method was immunoSEQ multiplex PCR; TCRdb's version includes in-frame clones alone and lacks a portion of them. This table holds some 200,000 clones, under 95% found once. This clone was seen only once. Antigen: not known. This clonotype was obtained from a woman aged 18-29 years in good health and CMV-seronegative. The chain combines TRBV30 with TRBJ2-7; TRBD2 matches at 12 bases. Sequencing was carried out using PBMCs. CDR3 region: CAWGLAGTRNYEQYF. The CDR3 DNA reads as TGTGCCTGGGGACTAGCGGGAACCCGTAACTACGAGCAGTACTTC.